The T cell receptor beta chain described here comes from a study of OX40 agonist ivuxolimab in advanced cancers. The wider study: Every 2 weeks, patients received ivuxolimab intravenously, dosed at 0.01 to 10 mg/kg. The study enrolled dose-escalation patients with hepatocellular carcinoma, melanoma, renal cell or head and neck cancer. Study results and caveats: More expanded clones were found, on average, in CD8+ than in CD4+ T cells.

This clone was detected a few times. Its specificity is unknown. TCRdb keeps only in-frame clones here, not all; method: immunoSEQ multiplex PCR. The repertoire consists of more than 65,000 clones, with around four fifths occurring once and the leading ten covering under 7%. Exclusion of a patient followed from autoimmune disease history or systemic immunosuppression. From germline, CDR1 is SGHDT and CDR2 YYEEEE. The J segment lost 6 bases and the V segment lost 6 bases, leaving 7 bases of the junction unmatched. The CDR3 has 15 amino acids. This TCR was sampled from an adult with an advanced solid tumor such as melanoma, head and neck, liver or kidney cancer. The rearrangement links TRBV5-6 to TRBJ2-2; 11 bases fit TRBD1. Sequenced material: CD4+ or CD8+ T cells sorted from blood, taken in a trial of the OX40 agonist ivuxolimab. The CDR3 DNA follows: TGTGCCAGCACCCGGGACAGGGGGAGATCCGGGGAGCTGTTTTTT. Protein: CASTRDRGRSGELFF.